This T cell receptor (beta chain) was sequenced for a study of cytotoxic CD8 clonotypes in ibrutinib-treated CLL. Findings and caveats of the study: Clonality went higher at ibrutinib response and then dropped back toward baseline at progression. Among the clonotypes, public ones were uncommon and contracted or held stable on treatment.

Sequencing used immunoSEQ multiplex PCR; TCRdb keeps in-frame clones, though not all of them. This table holds a few hundred thousand clones, 80% found once. CDR1 is SQVTM and CDR2 is ANQGSEA in the germline V gene. The CDR3 loop spans 13 amino acids. V lost 2 bases and J lost 1, with 8 bases in between. About this clone itself: Its antigen is as yet unknown.

This clonotype was obtained from a human donor with chronic lymphocytic leukemia. Specimen: PBMCs, collected before ibrutinib treatment. The chain is built from TRBV29-1 and TRBJ1-1; no clear D. Here the CDR3 DNA reads TGCAGCGTTGAAATTCAGGAGAACACTGAAGCTTTCTTT. Translating gives CSVEIQENTEAFF.